The TCR beta chain described here comes from a study of T cell clones after liver transplantation. The overall study: Post-transplant blood was tracked for graft-donor-reactive T cell clones identified in a pre-transplant mixed lymphocyte reaction. Findings and caveats of the study: Graft donor-reactive T cells possibly entered the graft instead of undergoing deletion.

The protocol was immunoSEQ multiplex PCR, while the TCRdb copy is restricted to in-frame clones and leaves out a portion. The sample has around 100,000 clones, around 84% seen once. The CDR3 runs to 14 residues. The germline CDR1 and CDR2 sequences are SQVTM and ANQGSEA. V lost 6 bases, J lost 8 bases, and 19 bases lay in between. On this clone: Its cognate antigen is unknown.

The chain is built from TRBV29-1 and TRBJ1-4, with a possible D match to TRBD1 (5 bases). Sequences were derived from CD4+ T cells from blood, sampled approximately 50 months after liver transplant. The origin of this receptor is a human patient who received a liver transplant. Part of the T cell pool may stem from the graft donor. The CDR3 coding sequence is TGCAGCGTGCTCACCCGGGACTCGCGCGAAAAACTGTTTTTT. As protein: CSVLTRDSREKLFF.